These 2 T cell receptor beta chains were all obtained from the same sample, sequenced in a study of blood T cell repertoires in COVID-19. Produced via immunoSEQ multiplex PCR; TCRdb's table is partial and in-frame only. Altogether approximately 150,000 clones are present, about nine tenths being singletons, with the ten largest covering 18%. Sequenced: peripheral blood. The source of these receptors is a man aged 55 to 70 with active or convalescent COVID-19.

As for this clone: At one boundary the junction diverges from the germline segment, which might be a read error. J is TRBJ1-2 and V is TRBV12-3 or TRBV12-4; D is undetermined. The CDR3 consists of 13 residues. CDR3 nucleotide sequence: TGTGCCAGCAGTTTTTTCGGCGGGCGCTCGGATGCCTTC. Its translation is CASSFFGGRSDAF.

CDR3 DNA sequence: TGCGCCAGCAGCTTGCCAGGGGGTAGGGGCACTGAAGCTTTCTTT. Residues: CASSLPGGRGTEAFF. The chain recombines TRBV5-1 with TRBJ1-1; 7 bases are shared with TRBD1. The germline V gene has CDR1 SGHRS and CDR2 YFSETQ. V lost 1 base and J lost 4; bases outside the gene matches: 7. The CDR3 loop spans 15 amino acids.